The sequence of this T cell receptor (beta chain) was determined in a study of blood T cells in healthy people across ages. As to this clonotype: Its antigen remains unidentified.

Overall study results and limits: Naive T cell percentage and TCR beta diversity correlated strongly.

The CDR3 covers 15 residues. Germline loops: CDR1 MNHEY, CDR2 SVGAGI. V lost 0 bases to trimming and J lost 4 bases, with 13 bases between them. Sample-barcoded 5' priming and a J-beta primer mix drove a second PCR of about 7 to 12 cycles. A template-switch adaptor with 12 random nucleotides tagged each cDNA molecule. Each single sample gave us at least 2.5 million CDR3-containing paired-end reads. Using its own MiXCR run on the 5' RACE reads, TCRdb lists one record per CDR3 protein. Seen here are about 1.4 million distinct CDR3 sequences, 59% observed once, and the top ten hold about 6.3%. This TCR came from a man between 18 and 35 years old in good health. V is TRBV6-5 and J is TRBJ2-7; a weak D match, TRBD2 (7 bases). Sequenced input: blood. The CDR3 DNA sequence: TGTGCCAGCAGTTACTCGGGGGGGGCGCCGTACGAGCAGTACTTC. The encoded protein is CASSYSGGAPYEQYF.